These T cell receptor beta chains were read from a single sample in a study of T cells after yellow fever vaccination. MiXCR, applied by TCRdb to the 5' RACE reads, yields one record per CDR3 protein. The sample has around 250,000 distinct CDR3 sequences; roughly 4.8% are singletons. The sequences come from CD4+ T cells sorted from PBMCs, collected on the day of the yellow fever booster vaccination. These receptors all stem from a man between 18 and 35 years old who received the YFV17D yellow fever vaccine. The CDR3 runs from the conserved cysteine through the conserved F or W. The order of the fields is J gene, clone size, V gene, D gene, CDR3 protein, CDR3 DNA. D genes are given only for firm matches. Size is omitted from some rows. Given values are once, few, many or a class for expanded clones.

TRBJ2-5	.	TRBV7-2	.	CASSFVGSEETQYF	TGTGCCAGCAGCTTCGTAGGATCCGAAGAGACCCAGTACTTC
TRBJ1-4	.	TRBV7-2	TRBD1	CASSSKTGGNEKLFF	TGTGCCAGCAGCTCGAAGACAGGGGGAAATGAAAAACTGTTTTTT
TRBJ2-2	.	TRBV25-1	.	CASETSTGELFF	TGTGCCAGCGAAACGAGCACCGGGGAGCTGTTTTTT
TRBJ1-1	many	TRBV20-1	.	CSARIGTRNTEAFF	TGCAGTGCTAGGATCGGGACTAGGAACACTGAAGCTTTCTTT
TRBJ2-1	.	TRBV27	.	CASSRLRPSTENEQFF	TGTGCCAGCAGTCGTCTGCGCCCCTCGACAGAAAATGAGCAGTTCTTC
TRBJ1-1	few	TRBV5-1	TRBD1	CASSWDRDRPAFF	TGCGCCAGCAGCTGGGACCGGGACAGACCAGCTTTCTTT
TRBJ2-1	few	TRBV7-2	TRBD2	CASSLAGTSSYNEQFF	TGTGCCAGCAGCTTAGCTGGGACTAGCTCCTACAATGAGCAGTTCTTC
TRBJ1-5	many	TRBV12-3/TRBV12-4	.	CASTGDSNQPQHF	TGTGCCAGCACTGGGGATAGCAATCAGCCCCAGCATTTT
TRBJ2-3	few	TRBV7-6	TRBD1	CASSLELRGLMNSTDTQYF	TGTGCCAGCAGCTTAGAGCTCAGGGGGCTAATGAATAGCACAGATACGCAGTATTTT
TRBJ2-1	many	TRBV12-3/TRBV12-4	TRBD2	CASRGTSGNNEQFF	TGTGCCAGCAGGGGGACTAGCGGTAACAATGAGCAGTTCTTC
TRBJ1-2	many	TRBV10-3	.	CAISDKTGANGYTF	TGTGCCATCAGTGATAAGACAGGAGCGAATGGCTACACCTTC
TRBJ2-2	few	TRBV5-1	.	CASSPDQNTGELFF	TGCGCCAGCAGCCCGGACCAAAACACCGGGGAGCTGTTTTTT
TRBJ2-6	few	TRBV6-5	.	CASSWDSGANVLTF	TGTGCCAGCAGTTGGGACTCTGGGGCCAACGTCCTGACTTTC
TRBJ2-1	.	TRBV20-1	.	CSALMTRSYNEQFF	TGCAGTGCCCTCATGACTAGATCGTACAATGAGCAGTTCTTC
TRBJ1-6	.	TRBV12-3/TRBV12-4	.	CASSLIGANSPLHF	TGTGCCAGCAGTTTAATCGGGGCCAATTCACCCCTCCACTTT
TRBJ2-5	few	TRBV20-1	TRBD2	CSAILTSGGAETQYF	TGCAGTGCTATCCTGACTAGCGGGGGGGCAGAGACCCAGTACTTC
TRBJ2-5	.	TRBV6-6	TRBD2	CASTTSAETQYF	TGTGCCAGCACGACTAGCGCGGAGACCCAGTACTTC
TRBJ1-5	many	TRBV3-1	TRBD1	CASSHEGAQPQHF	TGTGCCAGCAGCCATGAGGGGGCACAGCCCCAGCATTTT
TRBJ2-1	many	TRBV7-2	TRBD2	CASSPPGGAGGQGEQFF	TGTGCCAGCAGCCCCCCGGGGGGAGCGGGGGGGCAGGGTGAGCAGTTCTTC
TRBJ2-3	many	TRBV12-3/TRBV12-4	.	CASSLGVSTYF	TGTGCCAGCTCCCTAGGGGTTTCGACGTATTTT
TRBJ2-3	.	TRBV5-4	.	CASSSPRQTQYF	TGTGCCAGCAGCTCACCGAGACAGACGCAGTATTTT
TRBJ1-5	few	TRBV11-2	.	CASTLGLQPNQPQHF	TGTGCCAGCACCTTAGGGTTGCAGCCGAATCAGCCCCAGCATTTT
TRBJ2-7	few	TRBV21-1	.	CASSNGCAYEQYF	TGTGCCAGCAGCAACGGATGTGCCTACGAGCAGTACTTC
TRBJ2-1	.	TRBV12-3/TRBV12-4	.	CASSLMRGRNNEQFF	TGTGCCAGCAGTTTAATGAGGGGCAGGAACAATGAGCAGTTCTTC
TRBJ2-5	.	TRBV30	.	CAWSVTEETQYF	TGTGCCTGGAGTGTAACCGAAGAGACCCAGTACTTC
TRBJ1-5	.	TRBV18	TRBD1	CATSGGQGNQPQHF	TGTGCCACCTCCGGGGGACAGGGAAATCAGCCCCAGCATTTT
TRBJ2-7	few	TRBV30	.	CAWKDKDASYEQYF	TGTGCCTGGAAAGACAAGGACGCCTCCTACGAGCAGTACTTC
TRBJ2-4	many	TRBV25-1	.	CASSDLSGKTAKNIQYF	TGTGCCAGCAGTGATCTCTCTGGGAAGACGGCCAAAAACATTCAGTACTTC
TRBJ2-2	few	TRBV11-2	.	CASSFFRGPTGELFF	TGTGCCAGCAGCTTTTTTCGGGGTCCCACCGGGGAGCTGTTTTTT
TRBJ2-1	.	TRBV20-1	.	CSANPGRTNEQFF	TGCAGTGCTAATCCAGGTCGAACCAATGAGCAGTTCTTC
TRBJ2-3	.	TRBV9	.	CASSRGLDTQYF	TGTGCCAGCTCGCGGGGGCTGGATACGCAGTATTTT
TRBJ1-2	few	TRBV12-5	.	CARSTYGYTF	TGTGCTAGGAGTACCTATGGCTACACCTTC
TRBJ2-1	few	TRBV29-1	TRBD1	CSAGDGQGNEQFF	TGCAGCGCCGGGGACGGACAGGGGAATGAGCAGTTCTTC
TRBJ1-1	.	TRBV15	.	CATSRDRASARMNTEAFF	TGTGCCACCAGCAGAGATCGGGCATCGGCGCGGATGAACACTGAAGCTTTCTTT
TRBJ1-1	few	TRBV18	TRBD1	CASSPTGGDTEAFF	TGTGCCAGCTCACCGACAGGGGGCGACACTGAAGCTTTCTTT
TRBJ2-3	many	TRBV4-1	.	CASSQDRLLTDTQYF	TGCGCCAGCAGCCAAGATCGACTACTCACAGATACGCAGTATTTT
TRBJ2-5	few	TRBV10-3	.	CAIKSSETQYF	TGTGCCATCAAATCCTCGGAGACCCAGTACTTC
TRBJ2-7	.	TRBV7-2	TRBD2	CASGLAGGGYEQYF	TGTGCCAGCGGGCTAGCGGGGGGTGGGTACGAGCAGTACTTC
TRBJ2-5	few	TRBV7-2	.	CASTMNRGETQYF	TGTGCCAGCACCATGAATAGGGGGGAGACCCAGTACTTC
TRBJ2-5	.	TRBV20-1	.	CSAIPGAGTQYF	TGCAGTGCTATTCCAGGGGCTGGGACCCAGTACTTC
TRBJ2-4	few	TRBV30	.	CAWSVNRIQYF	TGTGCCTGGAGTGTAAATCGCATTCAGTACTTC
TRBJ1-2	few	TRBV3-1	TRBD1	CASSPGSGGRGYTF	TGTGCCAGCAGCCCCGGCTCAGGGGGCCGCGGCTACACCTTC
TRBJ1-1	few	TRBV5-1	.	CASSEGSGGTEAFF	TGCGCCAGCAGCGAGGGGTCTGGGGGCACTGAAGCTTTCTTT
TRBJ1-2	few	TRBV4-1	.	CASSPIIPLEGRNGYTF	TGCGCCAGCAGCCCTATAATCCCCCTAGAGGGCCGGAATGGCTACACCTTC
TRBJ1-5	.	TRBV24-1	.	CATSDFSSNQPQHF	TGTGCCACCAGTGATTTTTCCTCCAATCAGCCCCAGCATTTT
TRBJ2-2	.	TRBV9	.	CASSVLGNTGELFF	TGTGCCAGCAGCGTATTGGGGAACACCGGGGAGCTGTTTTTT
TRBJ1-6	many	TRBV7-9	.	CASSLDSGADSPLHF	TGTGCCAGCAGCTTAGATTCTGGGGCCGATTCACCCCTCCACTTT
TRBJ2-5	.	TRBV18	TRBD2	CASSEGTSGQETQYF	TGTGCCAGCTCTGAGGGGACTAGCGGTCAAGAGACCCAGTACTTC
TRBJ2-3	many	TRBV5-1	TRBD1	CASSSGTVITDTQYF	TGCGCCAGCAGCTCCGGGACAGTAATTACAGATACGCAGTATTTT
TRBJ2-3	few	TRBV5-1	.	CASSPGDASTDTQYF	TGCGCCAGCAGCCCGGGGGATGCTAGCACAGATACGCAGTATTTT
TRBJ2-3	many	TRBV7-9	.	CASSLARTDTQYF	TGTGCCAGCAGCTTAGCCCGCACAGATACGCAGTATTTT